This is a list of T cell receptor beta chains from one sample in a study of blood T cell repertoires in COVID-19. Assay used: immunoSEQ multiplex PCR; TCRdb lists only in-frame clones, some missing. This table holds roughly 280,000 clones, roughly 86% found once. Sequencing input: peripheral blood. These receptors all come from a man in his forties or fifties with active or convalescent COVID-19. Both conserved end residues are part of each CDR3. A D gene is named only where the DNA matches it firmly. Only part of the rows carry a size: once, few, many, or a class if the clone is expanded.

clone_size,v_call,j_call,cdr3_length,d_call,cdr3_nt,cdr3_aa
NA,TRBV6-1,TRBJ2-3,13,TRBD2,TGTGCCAGCAGTGAGGACGGGAGGGGTACGCAGTATTTT,CASSEDGRGTQYF
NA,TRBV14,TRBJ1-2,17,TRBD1,TGTGCCAGCAGCCCCCTCGGGACAGGGTTAGCTAACTATGGCTACACCTTC,CASSPLGTGLANYGYTF
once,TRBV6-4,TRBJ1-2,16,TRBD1,TGTGCCAGCACGGGCCCTACCAGGGGGCGAAACTATGGCTACACCTTC,CASTGPTRGRNYGYTF
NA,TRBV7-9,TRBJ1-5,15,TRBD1,TGTGCCAGCAGCTCCGGACAGGGTTTAGTTCAGCCCCAGCATTTT,CASSSGQGLVQPQHF
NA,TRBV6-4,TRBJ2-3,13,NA,TGTGCCAGCAGTGAACAGTACACAGATACGCAGTATTTT,CASSEQYTDTQYF
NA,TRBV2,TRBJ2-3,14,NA,TGTGCCAGCAGTGGGGGGCCCCCCACAGATACGCAGTATTTT,CASSGGPPTDTQYF
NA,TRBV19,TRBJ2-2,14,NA,TGTGCCAGTAGGGGCGGGTACTCCACCGGGGAGCTGTTTTTT,CASRGGYSTGELFF
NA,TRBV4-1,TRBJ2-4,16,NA,TGCGCCAGCAGCCAAGATGTGCGGGGCCCCAAAAACATTCAGTACTTC,CASSQDVRGPKNIQYF
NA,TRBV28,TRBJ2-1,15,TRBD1,TGTGCCAGCAGTTCCGGGACAGCGTCTCACAATGAGCAGTTCTTC,CASSSGTASHNEQFF
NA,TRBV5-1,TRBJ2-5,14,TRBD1,TGCGCCAGCAGCCCCGGGACAGACCAAGAGACCCAGTACTTC,CASSPGTDQETQYF
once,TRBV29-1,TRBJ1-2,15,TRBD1,TGCAGCGTTGAAGACGGGACAGGGGGCGGGTATGGCTACACCTTC,CSVEDGTGGGYGYTF
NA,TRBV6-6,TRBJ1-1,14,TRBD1,TGTGCCAGCAGCTTACAACAGGGGGACACTGAAGCTTTCTTT,CASSLQQGDTEAFF
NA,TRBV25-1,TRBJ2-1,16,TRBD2,TGTGCCAGCAGTGAATCAGAAGCGGGAGAATACGGTGAGCAGTTCTTC,CASSESEAGEYGEQFF